Listed below are T cell receptor beta chains from one sample, sequenced in a study of T cells after yellow fever vaccination. Via MiXCR, TCRdb re-called the 5' RACE reads, giving one row per CDR3 protein. The sample holds about 60,000 distinct CDR3 sequences, approximately 7.7% seen once. The specimen comprised CD8+ T cells sorted from PBMCs, sampled on the day of the first yellow fever vaccination. Source of these receptors: a man aged 18 to 30 who received the YFV17D yellow fever vaccine. The CDR3 runs from the conserved cysteine through the conserved F or W. A D gene is named only where the DNA matches it firmly. Not all rows give a size; the values are once, few, many and, for expanded clones, a class.

J: TRBJ2-1
size: many
D: TRBD2
V: TRBV11-2
DNA: TGTGCCAGCAGCTTAGCAGTGGCTAGCGGGTGGGGTGAGCAGTTCTTC
CDR3: CASSLAVASGWGEQFF

J: TRBJ2-1
size: .
D: .
V: TRBV4-3
DNA: TGCGCCAGCAGCCTAGGACATTTCGAGGTATACAATGAGCAGTTCTTC
CDR3: CASSLGHFEVYNEQFF

J: TRBJ1-6
size: few
D: TRBD1
V: TRBV20-1
DNA: TGCAGTGCTAGAGATCTGGACAGGGGAAGCTCACCCCTCCACTTT
CDR3: CSARDLDRGSSPLHF

J: TRBJ2-4
size: many
D: .
V: TRBV12-3/TRBV12-4
DNA: TGTGCCTGCCGGGGAGTCTCCAAAAACATTCAGTACTTC
CDR3: CACRGVSKNIQYF

J: TRBJ2-2
size: few
D: TRBD2
V: TRBV7-2
DNA: TGTGCCAGCAGCAACCGGGACTACCGCACCGGGGAGCTGTTTTTT
CDR3: CASSNRDYRTGELFF

J: TRBJ1-6
size: many
D: .
V: TRBV7-2
DNA: TGTGCCAGCAGCTTAGTGAGTGGCGCACCCCTCCACTTT
CDR3: CASSLVSGAPLHF

J: TRBJ1-5
size: many
D: TRBD1
V: TRBV6-1
DNA: TGTGCCAGCAGTCCCTGGAGGGGGCAGGGGCCCCAGCATTTT
CDR3: CASSPWRGQGPQHF

J: TRBJ2-1
size: .
D: TRBD2
V: TRBV3-1
DNA: TGTGCCAGCAGCCCCGTTCCAGCGGGGGTCGTGTATGAGCAGTTCTTC
CDR3: CASSPVPAGVVYEQFF

J: TRBJ2-7
size: few
D: TRBD1
V: TRBV11-3
DNA: TGTGCCAGCAGCCCTGGACAGGGGAACGGTTACGAGCAGTACTTC
CDR3: CASSPGQGNGYEQYF

J: TRBJ1-1
size: .
D: .
V: TRBV6-5
DNA: TGTGCCAGCAGTTACGGGGCAGAAGCTTTCTTT
CDR3: CASSYGAEAFF

J: TRBJ2-3
size: many
D: .
V: TRBV6-5
DNA: TGTGCCAGCAGTTACCATTCGCGAGATACGCAGTATTTT
CDR3: CASSYHSRDTQYF

J: TRBJ2-1
size: many
D: TRBD2
V: TRBV4-1
DNA: TGCGCCAGCAGCCAAGTGGGGGGGGTGGGGAATGAGCAGTTCTTC
CDR3: CASSQVGGVGNEQFF

J: TRBJ1-2
size: many
D: .
V: TRBV4-1
DNA: TGCGCCAGCACTGTCGCAGAGCCATCGCTAGGCTATGGCTACACCTTC
CDR3: CASTVAEPSLGYGYTF

J: TRBJ1-4
size: .
D: .
V: TRBV29-1
DNA: TGCAGCGTTGAAGACCTGGCGGGGACTAATGAAAAACTGTTTTTT
CDR3: CSVEDLAGTNEKLFF

J: TRBJ2-5
size: few
D: TRBD2
V: TRBV5-1
DNA: TGCGCCAGCAGCCGGGGACTAGCGGGGGAGGCCGGGGCCCAAGAGACCCAGTACTTC
CDR3: CASSRGLAGEAGAQETQYF

J: TRBJ2-7
size: few
D: .
V: TRBV9
DNA: TGTGCCAGCAGCGTAGGACTAGAGAACTACGAGCAGTACTTC
CDR3: CASSVGLENYEQYF

J: TRBJ2-7
size: .
D: .
V: TRBV6-2/TRBV6-3
DNA: TGTGCCAGCAGTTTCGTCCCCTGGACCCCCTCCTACGAGCAGTACTTC
CDR3: CASSFVPWTPSYEQYF

J: TRBJ2-7
size: few
D: .
V: TRBV13
DNA: TGTGCCAGCAGCTCATACATGTTTAGATTAGGCAACGAGCAGTACTTC
CDR3: CASSSYMFRLGNEQYF

J: TRBJ2-3
size: many
D: TRBD2
V: TRBV4-2
DNA: TGTGCCAGCAGCCAAGACCTATCCCAGCTTGGCGGGGGGAGAGATACGCAGTATTTT
CDR3: CASSQDLSQLGGGRDTQYF

J: TRBJ1-6
size: many
D: .
V: TRBV7-9
DNA: TGTGCCAGCAGCTTATCCTATCCCCCCCTCCACTTT
CDR3: CASSLSYPPLHF

J: TRBJ2-3
size: few
D: .
V: TRBV27
DNA: TGTGCCAGCAGTTTATCTCCCTTGGGGAACCTGGCAGATACGCAGTATTTT
CDR3: CASSLSPLGNLADTQYF

J: TRBJ2-5
size: .
D: .
V: TRBV7-9
DNA: TGTGCCAGCAGCGTACTCAAGGGGCGAGGGGAGACCCAGTACTTC
CDR3: CASSVLKGRGETQYF

J: TRBJ2-1
size: .
D: .
V: TRBV19
DNA: TGTGCCAGTCGACAGCGATACAGGGGGGGATACAATGAGCAGTTCTTC
CDR3: CASRQRYRGGYNEQFF

J: TRBJ2-3
size: .
D: TRBD2
V: TRBV5-1
DNA: TGCGCCAGCAGCGCAGCTAGCGGGGGGGCAGCAGATACGCAGTATTTT
CDR3: CASSAASGGAADTQYF

J: TRBJ2-3
size: many
D: .
V: TRBV12-3/TRBV12-4
DNA: TGTGCCAGCACCACGGGTAGGCTTGGGGGTCCGCAGTATTTT
CDR3: CASTTGRLGGPQYF

J: TRBJ2-3
size: .
D: TRBD1
V: TRBV5-6
DNA: TGTGCCAGCAGCCTGAGACAGGGGGCGAATACGCAGTATTTT
CDR3: CASSLRQGANTQYF

J: TRBJ1-5
size: many
D: .
V: TRBV7-8
DNA: TGTGCCACCCAGGAGGGGAGCAATCAGCCCCAGCATTTT
CDR3: CATQEGSNQPQHF

J: TRBJ1-6
size: many
D: .
V: TRBV27
DNA: TGTGCCAGCAAGGGACCGATTAATTCACCCCTCCACTTT
CDR3: CASKGPINSPLHF

J: TRBJ1-1
size: many
D: .
V: TRBV2
DNA: TGTGCCAGCCTGAAGGGGAATGGAATAGAAGCTTTCTTT
CDR3: CASLKGNGIEAFF

J: TRBJ2-2
size: .
D: TRBD2
V: TRBV6-2/TRBV6-3
DNA: TGTGCCAGCAGTCCGAGCGGGGGGATTTCGAACACCGGGGAGCTGTTTTTT
CDR3: CASSPSGGISNTGELFF

J: TRBJ2-1
size: .
D: .
V: TRBV3-1
DNA: TGTGCCAGCAGCCACCTCAAATCCGGTGAGCAGTTCTTC
CDR3: CASSHLKSGEQFF

J: TRBJ2-1
size: few
D: .
V: TRBV7-9
DNA: TGTGCCAGCAGCTTGAGGGCCGCAGACTATGAGCAGTTCTTC
CDR3: CASSLRAADYEQFF

J: TRBJ2-3
size: many
D: .
V: TRBV29-1
DNA: TGCAGCGTTGAAGATTGGGAAACTGTAGCGGCAGATACGCAGTATTTT
CDR3: CSVEDWETVAADTQYF

J: TRBJ2-3
size: many
D: .
V: TRBV5-5
DNA: TGTGCCAGCAGCTTGGTTTCGGGTGATACGCAGTATTTT
CDR3: CASSLVSGDTQYF

J: TRBJ2-1
size: few
D: TRBD1
V: TRBV12-3/TRBV12-4
DNA: TGTGCCTCATCCGGGACAGGTGTCAATGAGCAGTTCTTC
CDR3: CASSGTGVNEQFF

J: TRBJ2-1
size: many
D: TRBD2
V: TRBV7-3
DNA: TGTGCCAGCAGCTCAGTAGCGGGGGGGTACAATGAGCAGTTCTTC
CDR3: CASSSVAGGYNEQFF

J: TRBJ1-1
size: .
D: TRBD1
V: TRBV6-5
DNA: TGTGCCAGCAGACGACAAAAGGGACAGCCGAACACTGAAGCTTTCTTT
CDR3: CASRRQKGQPNTEAFF

J: TRBJ2-1
size: few
D: .
V: TRBV12-5
DNA: TGTGCTAGTGGTGGGGACCATGAGCAGTTCTTC
CDR3: CASGGDHEQFF

J: TRBJ2-7
size: .
D: .
V: TRBV7-2
DNA: TGTGCCAGCAGCTCTCGCCCCAGGGTTGCCTACGAGCAGTACTTC
CDR3: CASSSRPRVAYEQYF

J: TRBJ1-3
size: few
D: TRBD1
V: TRBV6-4
DNA: TGTGCCAGCAGTAGACCCGGGACAGGGGGATACGCCTTCTCTGGAAACACCATATATTTT
CDR3: CASSRPGTGGYAFSGNTIYF

J: TRBJ1-5
size: few
D: .
V: TRBV5-4
DNA: TGTGCCAGCAGCCCGGATGGGAATCAGCCCCAGCATTTT
CDR3: CASSPDGNQPQHF

J: TRBJ2-3
size: many
D: TRBD1
V: TRBV6-4
DNA: TGTGCCAGCAGTGACTCTCAGGGGGCAACAGATACGCAGTATTTT
CDR3: CASSDSQGATDTQYF

J: TRBJ2-2
size: many
D: TRBD1
V: TRBV4-3
DNA: TGCGCCAGCAGCTCGGACAGGGCCAACACCGGGGAGCTGTTTTTT
CDR3: CASSSDRANTGELFF

J: TRBJ2-1
size: few
D: .
V: TRBV5-5
DNA: TGTGCCATCGGCCCCGGGCGACGGCACAATGAGCAGTTCTTC
CDR3: CAIGPGRRHNEQFF